Below are 18 T cell receptor beta chains sequenced from a single sample in a study of PD-L1 blockade in urothelial cancer. Time point specified: peripheral blood 6 weeks after treatment start. Clones were read by immunoSEQ multiplex PCR, and TCRdb kept only the in-frame ones, dropping some. The sample lists over 70,000 clones; over 65% were seen once. The material sequenced was PBMCs, taken around atezolizumab (anti-PD-L1) treatment. Receptors originate from a man between 65 and 85 years old with urothelial cancer.

This clone has just one count. This rearrangement joins TRBV6-1 to TRBJ2-2; D is possibly TRBD1 (6 bases). The CDR3 extends over 15 amino acids. Trimming stripped 6 bases from V and 2 bases from J, with 13 bases between. The V gene's germline CDR1 is MNHNS and CDR2 SASEGT. CDR3 sequence reads: CASRLDSANTGELFF. DNA for the CDR3: TGTGCCAGCAGGCTGGACAGCGCAAACACCGGGGAGCTGTTTTTT.

This chain joins TRBV11-2 and TRBJ2-7; the D gene is possibly TRBD2 (5 bases). This CDR3 is built from 13 residues. Germline V gives CDR1 SGHAT, CDR2 FQNNGV. Trimming removed 2 bases at V and 7 bases at J, with 12 bases between. Written as DNA, the CDR3 is TGTGCCAGCAGCTTATATCGGGATGGTGAGCAGTACTTC. Translating gives CASSLYRDGEQYF. Filled out from reference TRBV11-2 and TRBJ2-7, the complete variable domain reads EAGVAQSPRYKIIEKRQSVAFWCNPISGHATLYWYQQILGQGPKLLIQFQNNGVVDDSQLPKDRFSAERLKGVDSTLKIQPAKLEDSAVYLCASSLYRDGEQYFGPGTRLTVT.

The rearrangement links TRBV10-3 to TRBJ1-2, with a possible D match to TRBD1 (6 bases). Germline V lookup: CDR1 ENHRY, CDR2 SYGVKD. This CDR3 has 15 amino acids. Trimming removed 0 bases from V and 3 bases from J, with 11 bases in between. In DNA form, the CDR3 reads TGTGCCATCAGTGAGTCCCCGTCAGGGGACTATGGCTACACCTTC. Translation gives CAISESPSGDYGYTF.

The chain uses TRBV9 and TRBJ2-2, with TRBD2 as a possible D gene (6 bases). V was pared by 6 bases and J by 3 bases, with 15 bases between. Germline CDR1 and CDR2: SGDLS and YYNGEE. The length of the CDR3 is 15 residues. CDR3: CASNPGEVHTGELFF. The CDR3 DNA follows: TGTGCCAGCAACCCGGGGGAGGTTCACACCGGGGAGCTGTTTTTT.

This chain joins TRBV7-3 and TRBJ1-1; tentative D call: TRBD1 (6 bases). Per the germline V gene, CDR1 is SGHTA and CDR2 is FQGTGA. V lost 3 bases and J 4 bases, leaving 30 bases between the germline ends. The CDR3 extends over 20 amino acids. CDR3 DNA sequence: TGTGCCAGCAGCTTTTGGCGGTTTAGCTCCCGGGACATATTCGGCACTGAAGCTTTCTTT. Its translation: CASSFWRFSSRDIFGTEAFF. Filled out from reference TRBV7-3 and TRBJ1-1, the complete variable domain reads GAGVSQTPSNKVTEKGKYVELRCDPISGHTALYWYRQSLGQGPEFLIYFQGTGAADDSGLPNDRFFAVRPEGSVSTLKIQRTERGDSAVYLCASSFWRFSSRDIFGTEAFFGQGTRLTVV.

The V and J genes are TRBV6-8 and TRBJ1-6, with D maybe TRBD1 (6 bases). Germline V gene sequence: CDR1 MNHGY, CDR2 SAAAGT. The CDR3 has 15 residues. Trimming took 5 bases from V and 7 from J, leaving 15 bases between them. Here the CDR3 reads CASSVCGGKNSPLHF. The CDR3 DNA is TGTGCCAGCAGTGTGTGCGGGGGCAAGAATTCACCCCTCCACTTT.

The chain uses TRBV10-2 and TRBJ2-2; maybe TRBD2 (6 bases). This CDR3 has 13 residues. Germline assignment: CDR1 WSHSY and CDR2 SAAADI. The germline V and J ends were trimmed by 9 bases and 7 bases, with 15 bases remaining between them. CDR3 in amino acids: CASRLVLGGELFF. The CDR3 DNA sequence: TGCGCCAGTCGACTAGTTTTGGGCGGGGAGCTGTTTTTT.

V gene TRBV7-9 combines with J gene TRBJ1-5; 11 bases match TRBD1. V gave up 4 bases and J gave up 5 bases; unmatched junction bases: 10. The CDR3 has 17 residues. Germline V CDR1 and CDR2: SEHNR, FQNEAQ (reference sequence). CDR3 protein: CASSSREGTGGDQPQHF. The CDR3 DNA follows: TGTGCCAGCAGCTCTAGGGAAGGGACAGGGGGGGATCAGCCCCAGCATTTT. Full variable domain (remainder filled in from reference TRBV7-9 and TRBJ1-5): DTGVSQNPRHKITKRGQNVTFRCDPISEHNRLYWYRQTLGQGPEFLTYFQNEAQLEKSRLLSDRFSAERPKGSFSTLEIQRTEQGDSAMYLCASSSREGTGGDQPQHFGDGTRLSIL.

The chain uses TRBV11-2 and TRBJ1-1; D call uncertain. This CDR3 region has 15 residues. Germline V gene sequence: CDR1 SGHAT, CDR2 FQNNGV. The ends were cut back, 0 bases at V and 7 bases at J, with 15 bases in the middle. The CDR3 sequence: CASSLDGPPRDEAFF. As DNA, the CDR3 is TGTGCCAGCAGCTTAGATGGCCCTCCGAGGGATGAAGCTTTCTTT.

This clone was seen more than once but under ten times. The sample contains more than one DNA sequence encoding this CDR3. The rearrangement links TRBV7-9 to TRBJ1-2, with D perhaps TRBD1 (5 bases). Trimming stripped 3 bases from V and 2 bases from J, with 7 bases between. The CDR3 consists of 13 residues. Germline V gene lookup returns CDR1 SEHNR and CDR2 FQNEAQ (reference sequence). The CDR3 is CASSLGGNYGYTF. The CDR3 DNA is TGTGCCAGCAGCTTGGGGGGAAACTATGGCTACACCTTC.

The chain couples TRBV11-3 to TRBJ1-1; a possible D gene is TRBD1 (5 bases). The V end lost 4 bases, the J end lost 2 bases, and 11 bases lay between the germline ends. Germline CDR1 SGHNT, CDR2 YENEEA. The CDR3 totals 14 residues. CDR3 coding DNA: TGTGCCAGCAGCTCGGGGGGTTCCAACACTGAAGCTTTCTTT. Its translation: CASSSGGSNTEAFF.

This sequence joins TRBV19 and TRBJ2-7; 12 nucleotides match TRBD2. Germline assignment: CDR1 LNHDA and CDR2 SQIVND (reference sequence). The trim removed 0 bases at V and 6 bases at J, leaving 15 bases unmatched. The CDR3 spans 19 residues. This CDR3 is CASSIDSRTSGMAEGEQYF. For the CDR3, the DNA is TGTGCCAGTAGTATAGATTCCCGGACTAGCGGGATGGCTGAGGGCGAGCAGTACTTC.

This clone was found a few times. The rearrangement links TRBV10-3 to TRBJ1-1, with 9 bases aligning to TRBD1. The CDR3 runs 14 residues. J was trimmed by 5 bases and V by 2 bases; bases with no gene match: 3. CDR1 ENHRY and CDR2 SYGVKD come from the germline V gene. For the CDR3, the DNA is TGTGCCATCAGTGAGGGGGACAGGGAGACTGAAGCTTTCTTT. The encoded protein is CAISEGDRETEAFF.

The rearrangement uses TRBV27 and TRBJ2-4; no definite D call. Deletions cut 6 bases from V and 7 bases from J, with 13 bases between. Germline V gives CDR1 MNHEY, CDR2 SMNVEV (reference sequence). The CDR3 loop spans 13 amino acids. The CDR3 DNA follows: TGTGCCAGCAGCGTTGGAGAGAGGAACATTCAGTACTTC. Translating gives CASSVGERNIQYF.

This clone was observed once. The rearrangement uses TRBV19 and TRBJ1-1; possible D gene TRBD1, 6 bases. CDR3 length: 13 residues. CDR1 is LNHDA and CDR2 is SQIVND in the germline V gene (reference sequence). The ends were cut back, 5 bases at V and 1 base at J, with 8 bases in the middle. Here the CDR3 DNA reads TGTGCCAGTAGTGTACAGGGGAACACTGAAGCTTTCTTT. It codes for CASSVQGNTEAFF. Supplemented by reference TRBV19 and TRBJ1-1, the full variable domain reads DGGITQSPKYLFRKEGQNVTLSCEQNLNHDAMYWYRQDPGQGLRLIYYSQIVNDFQKGDIAEGYSVSREKKESFPLTVTSAQKNPTAFYLCASSVQGNTEAFFGQGTRLTVV.

This chain uses TRBV11-3 with TRBJ2-2, with D maybe TRBD2 (6 bases). The germline CDR1 and CDR2 sequences are SGHNT and YENEEA. There are 18 residues in the CDR3. Trimming pared 2 bases from V and 1 base from J, leaving 17 bases between. Here the CDR3 DNA reads TGTGCCAGCAGCTTAAGTGAGTTCGGCGGGGTGAACACCGGGGAGCTGTTTTTT. Encoded protein: CASSLSEFGGVNTGELFF.

DNA for the CDR3: TGTGCCAGCAGCTCACTAGCGGGGGGGCCGGGTGGGGAGACCCAGTACTTC. Amino acids: CASSSLAGGPGGETQYF. The J gene is TRBJ2-5, the V gene TRBV5-4; TRBD2 aligns across 13 bases. With V trimmed by 3 bases and J by 5 bases, 10 bases remained unmatched. CDR3 length: 17 residues. Germline V gene sequence: CDR1 SGHNT, CDR2 YYREEE (reference sequence).

V and J are TRBV5-1 and TRBJ2-3, with 7 bases aligning to TRBD1. The V gene end was trimmed by 4 bases and the J gene end by 7 bases; junction bases not matched to a gene: 6. Germline V gene lookup returns CDR1 SGHRS and CDR2 YFSETQ. CDR3 length: 13 amino acids. CDR3 loop: CASSIGQENTQYF. DNA for the CDR3: TGCGCCAGCAGCATAGGACAGGAGAATACGCAGTATTTT.